This record concerns one TCR beta chain sequence. Its antigen is undetermined. The data are from a study of a mutant IDH1 vaccine in newly diagnosed glioma. At the level of the study: Sex among treated patients split 62.5% male, 37.5% female; mean age was approximately 40 years. Receipt of radiotherapy, temozolomide, or both preceded the study, and most received both.

Time point in this sample: baseline, week 1 (first vaccination visit). Described treatment: pre-vaccination baseline after standard-of-care therapy. Donor diagnoses consisted of new WHO grade 3 or 4 IDH1-mutant, ATRX-lost astrocytomas. Whole-study findings and limits: Immune responses arising from the vaccine appeared in more than 80% of patients.

Libraries were prepared by immunoSEQ multiplex PCR; TCRdb keeps only in-frame clonotypes and omits some of them. The sample shows 55,000 to 70,000 clones, approximately 86% of them seen only once. Trimming took off 1 base at V and 0 bases at J, with 11 bases between the two ends. This CDR3 has 16 residues. In germline, CDR1 is SGHKS, CDR2 YYEKEE (reference sequence). The chain is built from TRBV5-5 and TRBJ2-1; tentative D call: TRBD2 (6 bases). Sequencing used PBMCs, obtained from a glioma patient treated with radiotherapy, temozolomide or both. This receptor was obtained from a young man with glioma. CDR3 bases: TGTGCCAGCAGCTTGTACGGGGGAAGCTCCTACAATGAGCAGTTCTTC. This encodes CASSLYGGSSYNEQFF.